This T cell receptor beta chain was obtained from a study of control samples from healthy donors and cancer patients. Sequencing used immunoSEQ multiplex PCR; TCRdb keeps in-frame clones, though not all of them. The repertoire includes 71,000 or so clones, 89% of them detected once, and around 19% sits in the top ten. CDR1 is SEHNR and CDR2 is FQNEAQ in the germline V gene (reference sequence). V shed 3 bases and J shed 0 bases, with 9 bases lying between them. The CDR3 is 15 residues long. Sequencing used PBMCs. The TCR sequence derives from a man in his 60s with lung cancer. The V and J genes are TRBV7-9 and TRBJ1-3; D gene uncertain. Here the CDR3 reads CASSLSEVSGNTIYF. The CDR3 DNA sequence: TGTGCCAGCAGCTTGTCGGAGGTCTCTGGAAACACCATATATTTT. The whole variable domain, filled in from reference TRBV7-9 and TRBJ1-3, reads DTGVSQNPRHKITKRGQNVTFRCDPISEHNRLYWYRQTLGQGPEFLTYFQNEAQLEKSRLLSDRFSAERPKGSFSTLEIQRTEQGDSAMYLCASSLSEVSGNTIYFGEGSWLTVV.